Presented here are 21 T cell receptor beta chains from one specimen sequenced in a study of regulatory T cells in long-lasting Graves disease (dated by TCRdb to the early 2020s). The time point label on this specimen signifies: newly diagnosed GD, antithyroid drugs for less than 3 months. RNA was extracted from PBMCs in TRIzol for both TCR sequencing and RNA sequencing. The receptor library was made with multiplex PCR. These reads were obtained on an Illumina HiSeq 4000. CDR3 regions were amplified by Arm-PCR with iRepertoire HTBI primers to construct TCR beta libraries. TCRdb reanalyzed the raw reads on its own, using fastp at Q25 for trimming and MiXCR for clone calling, and kept in-frame beta chains. Rows matching on CDR3 protein sequence are summarized as one entry with the most common DNA and genes. This sample gives about 610,000 distinct CDR3 sequences in total; roughly 15% of them show up just once. The top ten constitute around 12% of the sample.

Separately, the same data were catalogued under a study of T cells in Graves' hyperthyroidism and ophthalmopathy.

The sample here was peripheral blood mononuclear cells (PBMCs), taken at new diagnosis, from a patient treated with antithyroid drugs. All receptors come from a man younger than 30 with Graves disease. Donor details come from another sample of the same person, matched by shared clones.

This clonotype showed up just a few times. V and J are TRBV28 and TRBJ2-7; D tentatively reads TRBD1 or TRBD2 (6 bases each). Germline V CDR1 and CDR2: MDHEN, SYDVKM. CDR3 length: 16 residues. Deletions cut 3 bases from V and 0 bases from J, with 15 bases between. CDR3 protein: CASSFLGGAYSYEQYF. In DNA form, the CDR3 reads TGTGCCAGCAGTTTCCTCGGGGGCGCCTACTCCTACGAGCAGTACTTC. Supplemented by reference TRBV28 and TRBJ2-7, the full variable domain reads DVKVTQSSRYLVKRTGEKVFLECVQDMDHENMFWYRQDPGLGLRLIYFSYDVKMKEKGDIPEGYSVSREKKERFSLILESASTNQTSMYLCASSFLGGAYSYEQYFGPGTRLTVT.

This clonotype was observed once. Since a much larger clone is just one base distant, this may be a read error. The chain uses TRBV5-1 and TRBJ2-3; D is possibly TRBD1 (5 bases). The CDR3 runs 15 residues. CDR1 and CDR2 from the germline V gene are SGHRS and YFSETQ. For the CDR3, the DNA is TGCACCAGCAGCCCGAGGTTGGCAGGGAAGGTTACGCAGTATTTT. As protein: CTSSPRLAGKVTQYF.

The CDR3 region is CSARDFRASGGYEQYF. The DNA for the CDR3 is TGCAGTGCTAGAGATTTTAGGGCTAGCGGGGGCTACGAGCAGTACTTC. The chain uses TRBV20-1 and TRBJ2-7; 10 bases fit TRBD2. The CDR3 extends over 16 amino acids. J gave up 3 bases and V 0 bases, and 8 bases lay outside the gene matches. Germline CDR1 is DFQATT and CDR2 is SNEGSKA (reference sequence).

This clonotype was detected only a few times. This chain connects TRBV12-3 or TRBV12-4 to TRBJ2-2, with 10 positions matching TRBD2. The J segment lost 4 bases and the V segment lost 6 bases, leaving 8 bases of the junction unmatched. This CDR3 is 16 amino acids long. DNA of the CDR3: TGTGCCAGCAGCGTCGGGGGACTAGCGCCCACCGGGGAGCTGTTTTTT. This encodes CASSVGGLAPTGELFF.

V is TRBV14 and J is TRBJ2-3, with D tentatively TRBD2 (5 bases). The CDR3 sequence is 13 residues long. Trimming took off 4 bases at V and 2 bases at J, with 7 bases between the two ends. Germline CDR1 and CDR2: SGHDN and FVKESK. CDR3 sequence: CASSLTTTDTQYF. In DNA form, the CDR3 reads TGTGCCAGCAGCCTGACTACCACAGATACGCAGTATTTT.

This clonotype was observed at least ten times. This rearrangement joins TRBV6-5 to TRBJ1-2, with unresolved D. CDR3 size: 14 residues. Germline lookup yields CDR1 MNHEY and CDR2 SVGAGI. Trimming removed 4 bases from V and 6 bases from J, with 15 bases in between. The CDR3, as DNA: TGTGCCAGCAGTTTCTTCCTTGAAGGGAATGGCTACACCTTC. This translates into CASSFFLEGNGYTF.

Here the CDR3 reads CASSLSGRDYNEQFF. The CDR3 DNA reads TGTGCCAGCAGCTTGTCCGGGAGGGACTACAATGAGCAGTTCTTC. The rearrangement joins TRBV5-6 to TRBJ2-1, with 8 positions matching TRBD2. The CDR3 contains 15 residues. The V gene's germline CDR1 is SGHDT and CDR2 YYEEEE. The ends lost 1 base at V and 3 bases at J; junction bases unmatched: 3.

This clonotype was picked up a small number of times. The rearrangement joins TRBV25-1 to TRBJ1-1, with no clear D. Germline V gene data show CDR1 as MGHDK and CDR2 as SYGVNS. V lost 7 bases, J lost 8 bases, and 11 bases lay in between. CDR3 length: 11 amino acids. The CDR3 DNA is TGTGCCAGCATCCGTTTGGGGGAAGCTTTCTTT. Translating gives CASIRLGEAFF. The full variable domain, completed using reference TRBV25-1 and TRBJ1-1, is EADIYQTPRYLVIGTGKKITLECSQTMGHDKMYWYQQDPGMELHLIHYSYGVNSTEKGDLSSESTVSRIRTEHFPLTLESARPSHTSQYLCASIRLGEAFFGQGTRLTVV.

This clonotype was counted at least ten times. This chain joins TRBV5-1 and TRBJ2-5, with D unclear. The length of the CDR3 is 14 residues. V lost 1 base to trimming and J lost 1 base, with 8 bases between them. CDR1 and CDR2 from the germline V gene are SGHRS and YFSETQ. CDR3 in amino acids: CASSLRATQETQYF. The DNA of the CDR3 is TGCGCCAGCAGCTTGCGGGCTACCCAAGAGACCCAGTACTTC. Full variable domain (missing parts from reference TRBV5-1 and TRBJ2-5): KAGVTQTPRYLIKTRGQQVTLSCSPISGHRSVSWYQQTPGQGLQFLFEYFSETQRNKGNFPGRFSGRQFSNSRSEMNVSTLELGDSALYLCASSLRATQETQYFGPGTRLLVL.

The J gene is TRBJ2-2, the V gene TRBV5-1, with D possibly TRBD2 on 5 matching bases. Trimming took 3 bases from V and 5 from J, leaving 17 bases between them. Germline V lookup: CDR1 SGHRS, CDR2 YFSETQ. The CDR3 is 16 amino acids. The CDR3 loop reads CASSSFGVVATGELFF. In DNA form, the CDR3 reads TGCGCCAGCAGCTCCTTCGGGGTGGTGGCTACCGGGGAGCTGTTTTTT.

This clonotype was counted between two and nine times. The V and J genes are TRBV20-1 and TRBJ1-2; D is possibly TRBD1 (6 bases). Per germline, CDR1 DFQATT and CDR2 SNEGSKA (reference sequence). The CDR3 has 15 amino acids. Trimming removed 5 bases at V and 4 bases at J, with 20 bases between. The CDR3: CSADGDRKNLYGYTF. The CDR3, as DNA: TGCAGTGCTGACGGTGACAGGAAAAACCTCTATGGCTACACCTTC.

The sample holds many counts of this clonotype. Its ends do not fully match the called genes, so a read error is possible. This sequence joins TRBV12-3 or TRBV12-4 and TRBJ2-1; TRBD2 matches at 11 bases. CDR3 length equals 15 residues. The CDR3 region has the DNA TGTGCCAGCGGTTTGCGGCTAGCGGGAGGAGGTGAGCAGTTCTTC. It translates to CASGLRLAGGGEQFF.

This clonotype has only a few counts. The gene calls are TRBV28 and TRBJ1-2; perhaps TRBD1 as D (5 bases). The CDR3 runs to 12 residues. Trimming shortened V by 6 bases and J by 2 bases, and 7 bases separated the two germline ends. CDR1 and CDR2 from the germline V gene are MDHEN and SYDVKM. The CDR3 sequence: CASRQANYGYTF. The CDR3 nucleotides read TGTGCCAGCAGACAGGCCAACTATGGCTACACCTTC.

This clonotype was recorded at least ten times. The genes are TRBV3-1 and TRBJ1-1; 7 positions match TRBD1. The J segment lost 1 base and the V segment lost 6 bases, leaving 8 bases of the junction unmatched. Germline loops: CDR1 LGHDT, CDR2 YNNKEL (reference sequence). The CDR3 is 15 amino acids. Here the CDR3 reads CASRPTGSENTEAFF. The CDR3, as DNA: TGTGCCAGCAGGCCGACAGGGTCGGAGAACACTGAAGCTTTCTTT.

In its sample, this clonotype was seen a few times. The rearrangement uses TRBV5-1 and TRBJ2-3; a possible D gene is TRBD1 (6 bases). The CDR3 is 15 residues long. The V gene lost 4 bases and the J gene lost 0 bases, with 12 bases spanning the gap. The V gene's germline CDR1 is SGHRS and CDR2 YFSETQ. CDR3 region: CASSPGTFSTDTQYF. The CDR3 nucleotides are TGCGCCAGCAGCCCGGGGACATTTAGCACAGATACGCAGTATTTT.

The genes are TRBV19 and TRBJ2-7; TRBD2 matches 8 bases. This CDR3 region has 14 residues. J lost 5 bases, V lost 6 bases, and 9 bases had no gene match. CDR1 and CDR2 (germline): LNHDA, SQIVND (reference sequence). The CDR3 is CASRTGTSVNEQYF. The CDR3 DNA sequence: TGTGCCAGTAGGACCGGGACTAGTGTTAACGAGCAGTACTTC.

The CDR3 DNA reads as TGTGCCAGCAGGCCCTCGGATAGCGGGAACTACGAGCAGTACTTC. It translates to CASRPSDSGNYEQYF. This sequence joins TRBV12-3 or TRBV12-4 and TRBJ2-7; 8 bases are shared with TRBD2. This CDR3 contains 15 residues. The junction had 10 bases not matched to a gene; V was cut back by 6 bases and J by 3 bases.

This clonotype showed up many times. V gene TRBV27 combines with J gene TRBJ2-7, with 11 bases identical to TRBD2. The germline CDR1 and CDR2 sequences are MNHEY and SMNVEV (reference sequence). This CDR3 is built from 14 residues. After removal of 6 bases from V and 6 bases from J, the junction contained 7 bases not matched to a gene. CDR3 nucleotide sequence: TGTGCCAGCAGCCCGCTAGCGGGAGGCTCCGAGCAGTACTTC. Translating it yields CASSPLAGGSEQYF.

There are many counts of this clonotype. This sequence joins TRBV20-1 and TRBJ2-7; D perhaps matches TRBD2 (5 bases). V lost 7 bases to trimming and J lost 6 bases, with 13 bases between them. Germline CDR1 and CDR2: DFQATT and SNEGSKA (reference sequence). CDR3 length: 11 amino acids. CDR3 DNA sequence: TGCAGTGTCCCCCTAGAGGGCGAGCAGTACTTC. Protein product: CSVPLEGEQYF.

In its sample, this clonotype was seen many times. The V and J genes are TRBV6-2 or TRBV6-3 and TRBJ2-3, with 14 bases identical to TRBD2. CDR3 length equals 15 residues. The germline gives CDR1 MNHEY, CDR2 SVGEGT. V was clipped by 5 bases and J by 4 bases; unmatched bases: 2. The CDR3 sequence is CASSRTSGRSDTQYF. Here the CDR3 DNA reads TGTGCCAGCAGTCGGACTAGCGGGAGGTCAGATACGCAGTATTTT.

The V gene is TRBV19, the J gene TRBJ2-5; tentative D call: TRBD2 (5 bases). The germline CDR1 and CDR2 sequences are LNHDA and SQIVND (reference sequence). The CDR3 loop spans 15 amino acids. V was clipped by 3 bases and J by 11 bases, with 22 bases between them. In nucleotides, the CDR3 is TGTGCCAGTAGTATGGCGGCTAGCTCCTACAATGAGCAGTACTTC. Protein: CASSMAASSYNEQYF. Full variable domain (rest looked up from reference TRBV19 and TRBJ2-5): DGGITQSPKYLFRKEGQNVTLSCEQNLNHDAMYWYRQDPGQGLRLIYYSQIVNDFQKGDIAEGYSVSREKKESFPLTVTSAQKNPTAFYLCASSMAASSYNEQYFGPGTRLLVL.